The present TCR beta chain was sequenced within a study of control samples from healthy donors and cancer patients (TCRdb year 2020). To prepare the library, the immunoSEQ multiplex PCR assay was applied. The table was pulled from immuneACCESS by TCRdb, which kept in-frame rearrangements only. Such tables lose some clones; where checked, under half of the loss comes from unresolved V genes, and the rest has no known cause. Recorded for this sample are fewer than 95,000 clones; approximately 87% of them occurred a single time. The ten largest clones capture approximately 2% of the sample. Comment on this clone: Its antigen is still unknown. The sample holds no much larger clone one base away, and base qualities are not on file.

As encoded in the germline V gene (reference sequence), CDR1 is WNHNN while CDR2 is SYGVQD. The cysteine opens and the phenylalanine closes a CDR3 of 12 amino acids. Just CDR3 DNA is preserved here, 36 bases in frame from base 1. Deletion took 5 bases off V and 10 bases off J, with a span of 12 bases between the germline ends. The chain joins TRBV10-1 to TRBJ2-1, with TRBD2 perhaps the D gene, on 6 matching bases. The TCR comes from a woman aged 40-49 years in good health. Sequences were obtained from blood. The bases are TGCGCCAGCAGTAGCGGGTATCGCGAGCAGTTCTTC. This gives the protein CASSSGYREQFF.